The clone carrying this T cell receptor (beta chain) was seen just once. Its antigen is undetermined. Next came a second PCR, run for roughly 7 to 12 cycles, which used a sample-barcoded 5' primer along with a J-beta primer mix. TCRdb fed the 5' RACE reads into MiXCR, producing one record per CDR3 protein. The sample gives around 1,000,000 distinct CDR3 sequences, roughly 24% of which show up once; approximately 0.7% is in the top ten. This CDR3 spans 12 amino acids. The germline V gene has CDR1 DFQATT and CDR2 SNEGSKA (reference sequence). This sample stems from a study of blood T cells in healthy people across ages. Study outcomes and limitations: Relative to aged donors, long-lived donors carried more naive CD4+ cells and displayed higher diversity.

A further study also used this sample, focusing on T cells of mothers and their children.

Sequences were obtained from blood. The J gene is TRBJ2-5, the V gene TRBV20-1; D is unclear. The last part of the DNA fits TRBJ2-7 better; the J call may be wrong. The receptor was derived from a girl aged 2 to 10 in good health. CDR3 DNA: TGCAGTGCTTATAAGGCACCACCCGAGCAGTACTTC. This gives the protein CSAYKAPPEQYF.